These 16 T cell receptor beta chains came from one sample sequenced in a study of T cell responses to AZD1222 COVID-19 vaccine. Profiled with immunoSEQ multiplex PCR; TCRdb holds only in-frame clones, not every one. The table has around 83,000 clones, roughly 82% seen once. The material was peripheral blood, obtained on day 0 of AZD1222 vaccination. The source is an adult in good health.

The sample holds a few counts of this clone. The rearrangement uses TRBV5-6 and TRBJ2-1, with 7 bases that match TRBD2. The germline V gene encodes CDR1 SGHDT and CDR2 YYEEEE. Unmatched junction bases numbered 16, after V lost 4 bases and J lost 0 bases. CDR3 size: 19 residues. CDR3 in DNA: TGTGCCAGCAGCGACCGACTAGCAGCCCGAGCAAGCTCCTACAATGAGCAGTTCTTC. Translation gives CASSDRLAARASSYNEQFF.

A few counts support this clone. This chain connects TRBV2 to TRBJ2-7; 7 positions agree with TRBD1. Germline V gene lookup returns CDR1 SNHLY and CDR2 FYNNEI. After removal of 5 bases from V and 0 bases from J, the junction contained 13 bases not matched to a gene. The CDR3 spans 17 residues. The DNA of the CDR3 is TGTGCCAGCAGTATTCCCAACAGGGGCCGATCCTCCTACGAGCAGTACTTC. Translating gives CASSIPNRGRSSYEQYF. The full variable domain, rest sourced from reference TRBV2 and TRBJ2-7, is EPEVTQTPSHQVTQMGQEVILRCVPISNHLYFYWYRQILGQKVEFLVSFYNNEISEKSEIFDDQFSVERPDGSNFTLKIRSTKLEDSAMYFCASSIPNRGRSSYEQYFGPGTRLTVT.

This sequence joins TRBV2 and TRBJ1-1; D remains unclear. Trimming cost V 7 bases and J 8 bases, with 17 bases left between them. Germline-derived CDR1 and CDR2 are SNHLY and FYNNEI. The CDR3 runs 13 residues. DNA of the CDR3: TGTGCCAGCAAAACCCCGGGGAGAGTGGAAGCTTTCTTT. Translation gives CASKTPGRVEAFF.

This chain connects TRBV5-5 to TRBJ2-3; D gene unclear. From germline, CDR1 is SGHKS and CDR2 YYEKEE (reference sequence). Trimming removed 2 bases at V and 1 base at J, with 5 bases between. The length of the CDR3 is 13 residues. CDR3 amino acids: CASSFEGTDTQYF. CDR3 bases: TGTGCCAGCAGCTTTGAGGGCACAGATACGCAGTATTTT. Together with reference TRBV5-5 and TRBJ2-3, the CDR3 gives the full variable domain: DAGVTQSPTHLIKTRGQQVTLRCSPISGHKSVSWYQQVLGQGPQFIFQYYEKEERGRGNFPDRFSARQFPNYSSELNVNALLLGDSALYLCASSFEGTDTQYFGPGTRLTVL.

This clone was observed a handful of times. The rearrangement uses TRBV30 and TRBJ1-1; D is uncertain. This CDR3 has 12 amino acids. In germline, CDR1 is GTSNPN, CDR2 SVGIG (reference sequence). V was trimmed by 6 bases and J by 6 bases, leaving 14 bases between them. CDR3 loop: CACDYLGPEAFF. CDR3 nucleotide sequence: TGTGCCTGTGACTACCTAGGGCCTGAAGCTTTCTTT. The full variable domain, with the rest looked up from reference TRBV30 and TRBJ1-1, is SQTIHQWPATLVQPVGSPLSLECTVEGTSNPNLYWYRQAAGRGLQLLFYSVGIGQISSEVPQNLSASRPQDRQFILSSKKLLLSDSGFYLCACDYLGPEAFFGQGTRLTVV.

The chain carries TRBV30 and TRBJ2-7; 7 positions agree with TRBD1. CDR1 and CDR2 from the germline V gene are GTSNPN and SVGIG (reference sequence). V trimming: 2 bases; J trimming: 0 bases; junction bases outside the gene matches: 1. The CDR3 extends over 13 amino acids. The CDR3 protein is CAWSTGVSYEQYF. The CDR3 coding sequence is TGTGCCTGGAGTACAGGGGTCTCCTACGAGCAGTACTTC. Full variable domain (remainder filled in from reference TRBV30 and TRBJ2-7): SQTIHQWPATLVQPVGSPLSLECTVEGTSNPNLYWYRQAAGRGLQLLFYSVGIGQISSEVPQNLSASRPQDRQFILSSKKLLLSDSGFYLCAWSTGVSYEQYFGPGTRLTVT.

The chain links TRBV7-9 to TRBJ2-5, with D possibly TRBD1 on 5 matching bases. V was trimmed by 10 bases and J by 1 base, leaving 13 bases between them. The CDR3 consists of 13 residues. The germline gives CDR1 SEHNR, CDR2 FQNEAQ (reference sequence). In DNA form, the CDR3 reads TGTGCCATAAGGGGCAACTTCCAAGAGACCCAGTACTTC. This translates into CAIRGNFQETQYF. Full variable domain (rest looked up from reference TRBV7-9 and TRBJ2-5): DTGVSQNPRHKITKRGQNVTFRCDPISEHNRLYWYRQTLGQGPEFLTYFQNEAQLEKSRLLSDRFSAERPKGSFSTLEIQRTEQGDSAMYLCAIRGNFQETQYFGPGTRLLVL.

V is TRBV5-1 and J is TRBJ1-5; 8 nucleotides agree with TRBD1. The CDR3 has 15 residues. V lost 4 bases to trimming and J lost 5 bases; unmatched junction nucleotides: 8. CDR1 and CDR2 from the germline V gene are SGHRS and YFSETQ. The CDR3 region is CASSAGQGLHQPQHF. CDR3 sequence (DNA): TGCGCCAGCAGCGCCGGACAGGGTTTGCATCAGCCCCAGCATTTT.

This chain's CDR3 is CASSLDGTKNIQYF. The CDR3 DNA sequence: TGTGCCAGCAGCTTGGACGGAACCAAAAACATTCAGTACTTC. This sequence joins TRBV5-6 and TRBJ2-4; D gene unclear. The CDR3 length is 14 residues. The V gene lost 0 bases and the J gene lost 2 bases, with 6 bases spanning the gap. CDR1 and CDR2 from the germline V gene are SGHDT and YYEEEE.

This sequence joins TRBV25-1 and TRBJ1-2; TRBD1 agrees at 9 bases. Germline V gene data show CDR1 as MGHDK and CDR2 as SYGVNS. V lost 3 bases to trimming and J lost 7 bases; unmatched junction nucleotides: 6. The CDR3 totals 14 residues. The chain's CDR3 is CASSDLTGGSGYTF. In nucleotides, the CDR3 is TGTGCCAGCAGTGACCTGACAGGGGGAAGTGGCTACACCTTC.

The chain couples TRBV13 to TRBJ2-1; D gene unclear. V was clipped by 0 bases and J by 6 bases, with 15 bases between them. The CDR3 is made up of 16 amino acids. Germline CDR1 is PRHDT and CDR2 is FYEKMQ (reference sequence). The CDR3 loop is CASSLGSARRANEQFF. The CDR3 bases are TGTGCCAGCAGCTTAGGATCGGCTAGACGGGCCAATGAGCAGTTCTTC.

The chain combines TRBV11-1 with TRBJ2-7; 7 bases fit TRBD1. This CDR3 is built from 15 residues. Per the germline V gene, CDR1 is SGHAT and CDR2 is FQDESV (reference sequence). The junction had 4 bases not matched to a gene; V was cut back by 0 bases and J by 2 bases. CDR3 bases: TGTGCCAGCAGCTTAGCCGGGACAGACGCCTACGAGCAGTACTTC. It specifies CASSLAGTDAYEQYF.

This clone was seen only a few times. The rearrangement joins TRBV28 to TRBJ1-5; 7 bases agree with TRBD1. CDR3 length equals 14 residues. CDR1 is MDHEN and CDR2 is SYDVKM in the germline V gene. The V gene end was trimmed by 2 bases and the J gene end by 4 bases; junction bases not matched to a gene: 2. CDR3: CASSLDRENQPQHF. The CDR3 DNA is TGTGCCAGCAGTTTAGACAGGGAGAATCAGCCCCAGCATTTT.

This clone was counted ten times or more. The rearrangement links TRBV12-3 or TRBV12-4 to TRBJ1-4; D may be TRBD1 (5 bases). The CDR3 consists of 11 residues. Trimming removed 3 bases at V and 10 bases at J, with 6 bases between. CDR3 protein: CASSFGGKLFF. In DNA, the CDR3 is TGTGCCAGCAGTTTCGGGGGAAAACTGTTTTTT.

CDR3 region: CASQSRGDEKLFF. The CDR3 DNA follows: TGTGCCAGCCAGTCCCGGGGGGATGAAAAACTGTTTTTT. J is TRBJ1-4 and V is TRBV7-9; the D gene is possibly TRBD1 (5 bases). The germline V gene has CDR1 SEHNR and CDR2 FQNEAQ (reference sequence). The CDR3 runs to 13 residues. V shed 8 bases and J shed 6 bases, with 13 bases lying between them.

The chain recombines TRBV5-4 with TRBJ2-2; 10 bases map to TRBD1. CDR3 length: 15 residues. From germline, CDR1 is SGHNT and CDR2 YYREEE (reference sequence). Trimming cost V 7 bases and J 4 bases; bases outside gene matches: 7. Written as DNA, the CDR3 is TGTGCCAGCGTCCGGGACAGGGGCCCCACCGGGGAGCTGTTTTTT. Translating gives CASVRDRGPTGELFF.